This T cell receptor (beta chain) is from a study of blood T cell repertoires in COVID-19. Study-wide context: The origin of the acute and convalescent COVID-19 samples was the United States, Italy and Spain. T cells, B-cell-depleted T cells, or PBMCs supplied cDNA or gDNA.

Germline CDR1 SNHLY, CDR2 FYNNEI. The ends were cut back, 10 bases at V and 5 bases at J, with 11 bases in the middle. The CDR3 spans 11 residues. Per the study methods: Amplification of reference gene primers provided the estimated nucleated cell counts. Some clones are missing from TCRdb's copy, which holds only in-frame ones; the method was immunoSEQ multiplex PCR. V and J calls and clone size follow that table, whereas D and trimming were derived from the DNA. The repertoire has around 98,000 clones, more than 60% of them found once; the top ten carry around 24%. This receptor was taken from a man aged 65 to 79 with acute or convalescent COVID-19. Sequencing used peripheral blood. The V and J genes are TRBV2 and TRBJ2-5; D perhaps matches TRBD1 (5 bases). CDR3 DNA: TGTGCCACCCAGGGTTTCGAGACCCAGTACTTC. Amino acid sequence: CATQGFETQYF.